These 18 T cell receptor beta chains were sequenced from one sample in a study of Tregs in tolerant kidney transplant recipients (dated by TCRdb to about 2019). Libraries came from the immunoSEQ multiplex PCR assay. TCRdb took this table from immuneACCESS and kept in-frame rearrangements with V and J called. Such tables lack part of the clones; where checked against another copy, unresolved V genes explain under half of the gap, and the rest is unexplained. A total of around 16,000 clones appear in this sample, around 60% of them only once. The top ten clones comprise 2.5% to 3.5% of the sample. Which antigens these TCRs recognize remains unknown. The sequenced sample consisted of Tregs from blood cultured with allogeneic cells. The source of these receptors is a human donor in good health.

This clone was seen more than once but under ten times. This chain links TRBV6-1 with TRBJ2-7, with a possible D match to TRBD1 (8 bases). CDR1 and CDR2 (germline): MNHNS, SASEGT. V lost 1 base and J 2 bases, leaving 18 bases between the germline ends. The CDR3 covers 17 residues. The CDR3 bases are TGTGCCAGCAGTGAAGTATGGACAGGGAGGGCTACCTACGAGCAGTACTTC. Its translation is CASSEVWTGRATYEQYF.

This sequence joins TRBV5-4 and TRBJ1-1, with 9 bases matching TRBD1. The CDR3 length is 14 residues. V shed 6 bases, J shed 5 bases, and the junction held 8 bases outside the gene matches. Germline V gene data show CDR1 as SGHNT and CDR2 as YYREEE (reference sequence). CDR3 in amino acids: CASTLGQGKTEAFF. CDR3 in DNA: TGTGCCAGCACCTTAGGACAGGGGAAAACTGAAGCTTTCTTT.

The chain carries TRBV20-1 and TRBJ2-3, with no clear D. This CDR3 has 11 residues. Deletions cut 6 bases from V and 5 bases from J, with 9 bases between. Germline CDR1 is DFQATT and CDR2 is SNEGSKA (reference sequence). Here the CDR3 reads CSATQEDTQYF. The CDR3 region has the DNA TGCAGTGCCACCCAAGAAGATACGCAGTATTTT.

CDR3 bases: TGTGCCAGCAGCCCGAACCCCTCCCTCGAGCAGTACTTC. It yields the protein CASSPNPSLEQYF. V usage is TRBV7-3 and J usage is TRBJ2-7; no definite D call. The CDR3 contains 13 residues. Trimming stripped 5 bases from V and 6 bases from J, with 14 bases between. Germline values: CDR1 SGHTA, CDR2 FQGTGA.

The genes are TRBV30 and TRBJ1-3; D may be TRBD1 (6 bases). Germline V gene sequence: CDR1 GTSNPN, CDR2 SVGIG (reference sequence). This CDR3 is 20 amino acids long. V lost 1 base to trimming and J lost 0 bases, with 25 bases between them. Written as DNA, the CDR3 is TGTGCCTGGAGTGCCGTCATTCGAACCCCAGACAGGCCCTCTGGAAACACCATATATTTT. It yields the protein CAWSAVIRTPDRPSGNTIYF.

Written as DNA, the CDR3 is TGTGCCAGCAGCGTAGCGGGAGGGAGGGGGGAGACCCAGTACTTC. Protein sequence: CASSVAGGRGETQYF. This rearrangement joins TRBV9 to TRBJ2-5, with 8 bases fitting TRBD2. Germline V gene data show CDR1 as SGDLS and CDR2 as YYNGEE. V shed 0 bases and J 5 bases; nucleotides not matched to a gene: 6. The CDR3 extends over 15 amino acids.

The rearrangement uses TRBV7-3 and TRBJ1-6; 10 bases map to TRBD1. J was trimmed by 8 bases and V by 3 bases; bases with no gene match: 4. This CDR3 has 15 residues. Germline-derived CDR1 and CDR2 are SGHTA and FQGTGA. The CDR3 bases are TGTGCCAGCAGCTTGACAGGGGGCTACCATTCACCCCTCCACTTT. The encoded protein is CASSLTGGYHSPLHF.

This chain uses TRBV6-4 with TRBJ1-5; D might be TRBD1 (5 bases). V was clipped by 2 bases and J by 2 bases, with 10 bases between them. The germline V gene encodes CDR1 MRHNA and CDR2 SNTAGT. The CDR3 is 15 amino acids. In DNA form, the CDR3 reads TGTGCCAGCAGTGACCAGGGTTTGGGCAATCAGCCCCAGCATTTT. Protein: CASSDQGLGNQPQHF.

This clone showed up just once. V is TRBV7-2 and J is TRBJ2-7; 7 bases fit TRBD1. Unmatched junction bases numbered 11, after V lost 4 bases and J lost 5 bases. The CDR3 has 15 amino acids. Germline CDR1 SGHTA, CDR2 FQGNSA. The CDR3 sequence is CASSYSTQGFDEQYF. In DNA, the CDR3 is TGTGCCAGCAGCTATTCCACACAGGGGTTCGACGAGCAGTACTTC.

The chain joins TRBV6-5 to TRBJ2-7; the D is unclear. Trimming took off 6 bases at V and 6 bases at J, with 15 bases between the two ends. CDR1 and CDR2 from the germline V gene are MNHEY and SVGAGI. The CDR3 sequence is 13 residues long. CDR3 sequence reads: CASRRSGGGEQYF. In DNA, the CDR3 is TGTGCCAGCAGGCGTTCGGGCGGTGGCGAGCAGTACTTC.

This clone is medium-sized within its sample. This chain joins TRBV4-1 and TRBJ1-1, with 7 bases fitting TRBD1. V shed 3 bases and J 5 bases; nucleotides not matched to a gene: 6. The CDR3 loop spans 14 amino acids. CDR1 and CDR2 (germline): MGHRA, YSYEKL. The CDR3 DNA reads as TGCGCCAGCAGCCATCCACGCAGGGGGACTGAAGCTTTCTTT. This sequence encodes CASSHPRRGTEAFF.

The chain has TRBV30 and TRBJ2-1; tentatively, D is TRBD2 (6 bases). Germline assignment: CDR1 GTSNPN and CDR2 SVGIG (reference sequence). V was cut by 2 bases and J by 4 bases, with 12 bases left in between. The CDR3 runs 14 residues. DNA for the CDR3: TGTGCCTGGAGTATGCTAGCGCGGTACAATGAGCAGTTCTTC. Its translation is CAWSMLARYNEQFF.

This sequence joins TRBV5-1 and TRBJ2-5, with D perhaps TRBD1 (6 bases). Germline assignment: CDR1 SGHRS and CDR2 YFSETQ. Trimming pared 4 bases from V and 2 bases from J, leaving 12 bases between. This CDR3 contains 14 residues. The CDR3 DNA reads TGCGCCAGCAGCCAACAGGGATTTCAAGAGACCCAGTACTTC. Protein sequence: CASSQQGFQETQYF. Drawing the rest from reference TRBV5-1 and TRBJ2-5, the complete variable domain is KAGVTQTPRYLIKTRGQQVTLSCSPISGHRSVSWYQQTPGQGLQFLFEYFSETQRNKGNFPGRFSGRQFSNSRSEMNVSTLELGDSALYLCASSQQGFQETQYFGPGTRLLVL.

The chain is built from TRBV29-1 and TRBJ2-2; the D gene is possibly TRBD1 (6 bases). V was clipped by 4 bases and J by 6 bases, with 12 bases between them. The CDR3 length is 13 residues. Looked up from germline, CDR1 is SQVTM and CDR2 is ANQGSEA. Here the CDR3 reads CSVGQGIAGELFF. DNA for the CDR3: TGCAGCGTTGGTCAGGGGATCGCCGGGGAGCTGTTTTTT.

The chain employs TRBV19 and TRBJ1-1; 11 bases agree with TRBD1. The CDR3 contains 17 residues. After removal of 2 bases from V and 6 bases from J, the junction contained 11 bases not matched to a gene. CDR1 and CDR2 (germline): LNHDA, SQIVND (reference sequence). The CDR3 DNA reads TGTGCCAGTAGTATAAGGGGGGCGGGGGACAGGGGGGCTGAAGCTTTCTTT. Its protein is CASSIRGAGDRGAEAFF. Using reference TRBV19 and TRBJ1-1 for the parts outside the CDR3, the full variable domain is DGGITQSPKYLFRKEGQNVTLSCEQNLNHDAMYWYRQDPGQGLRLIYYSQIVNDFQKGDIAEGYSVSREKKESFPLTVTSAQKNPTAFYLCASSIRGAGDRGAEAFFGQGTRLTVV.

The genes are TRBV7-6 and TRBJ2-3; 13 nucleotides agree with TRBD2. This CDR3 is built from 17 residues. Germline-derived CDR1 and CDR2 are SGHVS and FNYEAQ. V dropped 3 bases and J dropped 2; count of bases not matched to a gene: 5. Written as DNA, the CDR3 is TGTGCCAGCAGCTTTACTAGCGGGGGGGCCACCACAGATACGCAGTATTTT. Encoded protein: CASSFTSGGATTDTQYF. The full variable domain, its missing parts supplied by reference TRBV7-6 and TRBJ2-3, is GAGVSQSPRYKVTKRGQDVALRCDPISGHVSLYWYRQALGQGPEFLTYFNYEAQQDKSGLPNDRFSAERPEGSISTLTIQRTEQRDSAMYRCASSFTSGGATTDTQYFGPGTRLTVL.

The table lists this clone with a few counts. Within the sample, other DNA sequences also encode this same CDR3. The chain employs TRBV6-5 and TRBJ2-7; no reliable D call. The CDR3 contains 13 residues. V gave up 4 bases and J gave up 2 bases, with 9 bases separating them. Looked up from germline, CDR1 is MNHEY and CDR2 is SVGAGI. The CDR3 sequence is CASSFSTAYEQYF. The DNA for the CDR3 is TGTGCCAGCAGTTTCAGCACCGCCTACGAGCAGTACTTC.

A few counts support this clone. The rearrangement joins TRBV21-1 to TRBJ2-7; the table calls TRBD1, which could not be checked here. TRBV21-1 is designated a pseudogene. The CDR3 extends over 17 amino acids. CDR3 DNA: TGTGCCAGCAGTGCCCCCCTTAAGGGACAGGGGGCCTACGAGCAGTACTTC. Translation: CASSAPLKGQGAYEQYF.